The following is a T cell receptor (beta chain) sequence with its context. Its antigen is unknown. These data are taken from a study of lymphopenia after photon versus proton radiotherapy. Study-wide results and caveats: After lymphocyte nadir, photon-treated repertoires showed oligoclonal expansion, especially CD8+ Temra. Authors raise, but do not show, better survival with proton therapy. Relative stability marked proton patients; photon patients lost diversity and naive cells. In patients who died, overall survival fell as post-nadir TCR diversity dropped more.

The trim removed 7 bases at V and 5 bases at J, leaving 12 bases unmatched. Germline-derived CDR1 and CDR2 are SNHLY and FYNNEI. The CDR3 contains 15 residues. The data were produced by immunoSEQ multiplex PCR, yet TCRdb's version contains in-frame clones alone and is incomplete. This sample has more than 15,000 clones, with just over 85% found just once. Here the sequenced sample was peripheral blood, taken from a patient treated with proton-based radiotherapy. The receptor was isolated from a man aged 65 to 85 with pancreatic cancer. The rearrangement links TRBV2 to TRBJ2-5, with 8 positions matching TRBD1. The CDR3 protein is CASNPRTGSVETQYF. DNA of the CDR3: TGTGCCAGCAATCCACGGACAGGGAGTGTGGAGACCCAGTACTTC.